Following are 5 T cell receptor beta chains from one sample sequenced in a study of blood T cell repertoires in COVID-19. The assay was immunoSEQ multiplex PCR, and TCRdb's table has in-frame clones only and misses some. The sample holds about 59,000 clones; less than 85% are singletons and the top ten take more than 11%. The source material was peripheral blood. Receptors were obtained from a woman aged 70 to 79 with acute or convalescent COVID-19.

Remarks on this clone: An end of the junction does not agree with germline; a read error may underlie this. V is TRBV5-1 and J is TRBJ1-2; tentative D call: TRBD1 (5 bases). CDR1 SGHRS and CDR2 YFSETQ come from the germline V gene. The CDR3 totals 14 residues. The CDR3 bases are TGCGCCAGCAGCTTGGGGGGCAGCTTCTATGACTACACCTTC. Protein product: CASSLGGSFYDYTF.

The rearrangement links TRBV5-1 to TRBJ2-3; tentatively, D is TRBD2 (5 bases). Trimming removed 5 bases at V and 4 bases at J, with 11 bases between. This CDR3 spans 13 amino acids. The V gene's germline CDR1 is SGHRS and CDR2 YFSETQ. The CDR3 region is CASSRGFADTQYF. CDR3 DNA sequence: TGCGCCAGCAGTCGGGGATTCGCAGATACGCAGTATTTT. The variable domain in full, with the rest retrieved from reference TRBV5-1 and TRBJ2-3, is KAGVTQTPRYLIKTRGQQVTLSCSPISGHRSVSWYQQTPGQGLQFLFEYFSETQRNKGNFPGRFSGRQFSNSRSEMNVSTLELGDSALYLCASSRGFADTQYFGPGTRLTVL.

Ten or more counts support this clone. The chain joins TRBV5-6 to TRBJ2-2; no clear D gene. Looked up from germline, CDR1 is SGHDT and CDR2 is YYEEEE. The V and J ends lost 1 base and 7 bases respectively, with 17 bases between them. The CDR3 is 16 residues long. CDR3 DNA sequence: TGTGCCAGCAGCTTGAGGTCTCCGAGGCAGAGCGGGGAGCTGTTTTTT. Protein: CASSLRSPRQSGELFF.

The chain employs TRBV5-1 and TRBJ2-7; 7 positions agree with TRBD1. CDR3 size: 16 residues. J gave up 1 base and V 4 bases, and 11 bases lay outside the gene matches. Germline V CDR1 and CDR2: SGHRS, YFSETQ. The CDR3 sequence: CASSSVGDSLSYEQYF. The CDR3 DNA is TGCGCCAGCAGCAGTGTAGGGGACAGCTTATCCTACGAGCAGTACTTC.

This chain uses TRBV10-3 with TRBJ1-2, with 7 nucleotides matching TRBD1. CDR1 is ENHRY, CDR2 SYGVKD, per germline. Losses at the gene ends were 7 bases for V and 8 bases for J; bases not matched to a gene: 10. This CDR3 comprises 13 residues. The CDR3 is CAITKDRLGGYTF. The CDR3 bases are TGTGCCATCACCAAGGACAGGTTGGGCGGCTACACCTTC.